These T cell receptor beta chains were read from a single sample in a study of cytotoxic CD8 clonotypes in ibrutinib-treated CLL. Only in-frame clones appear in the TCRdb table, and some are missing; sequencing was by immunoSEQ multiplex PCR. The table includes roughly 190,000 clones, around three quarters detected once. The material was PBMCs, obtained after 24 months of ibrutinib treatment. The origin of the receptors is a human donor with chronic lymphocytic leukemia. CDR3s include the opening cysteine and the closing phenylalanine or tryptophan. A D gene is named only where the DNA matches it firmly. A clone size is listed for some rows: how often the clone was seen (once, few, many), or a class if it is expanded.

j_call d_call clone_size v_call cdr3_aa cdr3_nt
TRBJ1-3 TRBD1 - TRBV6-5 CASRSGGLAGNTIYF TGTGCCAGCAGATCAGGGGGCTTGGCCGGAAACACCATATATTTT
TRBJ2-1 - - TRBV2 CASSGTRGGYNEQFF TGTGCCAGCAGTGGTACCAGGGGAGGATACAATGAGCAGTTCTTC
TRBJ1-2 TRBD1 - TRBV9 CASSSRTGANYGYTF TGTGCCAGCAGCAGCCGGACAGGAGCTAACTATGGCTACACCTTC
TRBJ1-4 TRBD1 - TRBV15 CATSRDRGQEKLFF TGTGCCACCAGCAGGGACAGGGGGCAGGAAAAACTGTTTTTT
TRBJ2-1 - once TRBV7-7 CASSRAGRYNEQFF TGTGCCAGCAGCCGCGCGGGCAGGTACAATGAGCAGTTCTTC
TRBJ2-2 TRBD2 - TRBV25-1 CASSVAGGGTGELFF TGTGCCAGCAGTGTAGCGGGAGGTGGGACCGGGGAGCTGTTTTTT
TRBJ1-2 - - TRBV18 CASSLSGNYGYTF TGTGCCAGCTCACTCTCAGGGAACTATGGCTACACCTTC
TRBJ1-2 - - TRBV6-6 CASSYSIPDYGYTF TGTGCCAGCAGTTACTCGATTCCAGACTATGGCTACACCTTC
TRBJ2-7 TRBD1 - TRBV7-8 CASSFTGGGYEQYF TGTGCCAGCAGCTTTACAGGGGGCGGTTACGAGCAGTACTTC
TRBJ2-3 - - TRBV6-5 CASRVGGTDTQYF TGTGCCAGCAGAGTGGGAGGCACAGATACGCAGTATTTT
TRBJ1-5 - - TRBV19 CASSSQAGNQPQHF TGTGCCAGTAGTAGTCAGGCAGGCAATCAGCCCCAGCATTTT
TRBJ1-1 - - TRBV27 CASSLEANTEAFF TGTGCCAGCAGTTTAGAGGCGAACACTGAAGCTTTCTTT
TRBJ2-7 TRBD1 few TRBV5-4 CASSKDREYEQYF TGTGCCAGCAGCAAGGACAGGGAGTACGAGCAGTACTTC
TRBJ2-3 - - TRBV25-1 CASSGDRQDTQYF TGTGCCAGCAGTGGTGACAGACAAGATACGCAGTATTTT
TRBJ1-2 - - TRBV2 CASRIGGSVGYTF TGTGCCAGCAGGATCGGAGGGTCCGTTGGCTACACCTTC
TRBJ2-4 - - TRBV6-1 CASSEGRAPPGNIQYF TGTGCCAGCAGTGAGGGAAGGGCCCCCCCCGGGAACATTCAGTACTTC
TRBJ1-1 - - TRBV30 CAARPGTDTEAFF TGTGCCGCTCGACCCGGAACGGACACTGAAGCTTTCTTT
TRBJ1-5 - few TRBV9 CASSARDSNQPQHF TGTGCCAGCAGCGCCCGAGATAGCAATCAGCCCCAGCATTTT
TRBJ2-7 - - TRBV5-1 CASSLGPGSYEQYF TGCGCCAGCAGCTTGGGCCCGGGCTCCTACGAGCAGTACTTC
TRBJ2-1 - - TRBV30 CAWSTWTDRLGAEQFF TGTGCCTGGAGTACTTGGACAGACCGACTAGGCGCTGAGCAGTTCTTC
TRBJ1-4 - few TRBV7-9 CASSPRGATNEKLFF TGTGCCAGCAGCCCACGCGGGGCAACTAATGAAAAACTGTTTTTT
TRBJ1-1 TRBD1 - TRBV19 CASTSTGGVFEAFF TGTGCCAGTACCTCGACAGGGGGCGTCTTTGAAGCTTTCTTT
TRBJ2-7 TRBD2 - TRBV7-6 CASGSPNGTSGSPLKQQYF TGTGCCAGCGGTTCCCCAAACGGGACTAGCGGGAGTCCCTTGAAGCAGCAGTACTTC
TRBJ2-5 TRBD2 - TRBV28 CASRLAGEETQYF TGTGCCAGCCGACTAGCGGGAGAGGAGACCCAGTACTTC
TRBJ1-2 TRBD1 - TRBV27 CASSSYNRGPPNYGYTF TGTGCCAGCAGTTCATATAACAGGGGACCCCCTAACTATGGCTACACCTTC
TRBJ2-1 - once TRBV6-6 CASSYRLSIYNEQFF TGTGCCAGCAGCTACAGGCTTTCGATCTACAATGAGCAGTTCTTC
TRBJ2-3 TRBD2 - TRBV5-1 CASSLGPGTTSDTQYF TGCGCCAGCAGCTTGGGCCCCGGGACTACCTCGGATACGCAGTATTTT
TRBJ2-5 TRBD1 - TRBV5-1 CASSSGQVAETQYF TGCGCCAGCAGCTCTGGACAGGTCGCAGAGACCCAGTACTTC
TRBJ2-1 - few TRBV7-6 CASSLVSSFNEQFF TGTGCCAGCAGCTTAGTGAGTAGCTTCAATGAGCAGTTCTTC
TRBJ2-7 TRBD1 few TRBV28 CASRIAGTGVEQYF TGTGCCAGCAGGATAGCCGGGACAGGGGTCGAGCAGTACTTC
TRBJ2-7 - - TRBV20-1 CSAPSSYEQYF TGCAGCGCCCCCAGTTCCTACGAGCAGTACTTC
TRBJ2-3 - - TRBV9 CASSEGSFSTDTQYF TGTGCCAGCAGCGAGGGAAGCTTTTCCACAGATACGCAGTATTTT
TRBJ2-2 TRBD2 - TRBV7-8 CASSLSGSRTGELFF TGTGCCAGCAGCTTAAGCGGGAGTAGGACCGGGGAGCTGTTTTTT
TRBJ1-1 - - TRBV28 CASSLYRGRRGTEAFF TGTGCCAGCAGTTTATATAGGGGGAGACGGGGCACTGAAGCTTTCTTT
TRBJ2-2 - - TRBV28 CASIGVIGTGELFF TGTGCCAGCATAGGGGTTATAGGGACCGGGGAGCTGTTTTTT
TRBJ2-3 - - TRBV4-1 CASSQSRASGTDTQYF TGCGCCAGCAGCCAAAGTAGGGCTAGCGGCACAGATACGCAGTATTTT
TRBJ2-7 TRBD1 once TRBV25-1 CASGTGSGWDEQYF TGTGCCAGCGGGACAGGTTCGGGTTGGGACGAGCAGTACTTC
TRBJ2-1 TRBD2 - TRBV7-9 CASSFVAGGRRNEQFF TGTGCCAGCAGCTTCGTAGCGGGAGGTCGGCGAAATGAGCAGTTCTTC
TRBJ2-7 - - TRBV2 CASSAQNYEQYF TGTGCCAGCAGTGCACAGAATTACGAGCAGTACTTC
TRBJ2-3 TRBD2 - TRBV4-3 CASSQDLAGPTPDTQYF TGCGCCAGCAGCCAAGATTTAGCGGGGCCCACCCCAGATACGCAGTATTTT
TRBJ2-7 - few TRBV21-1 CASSKVGPGLAIHF TGTGCCAGCAGCAAAGTTGGACCGGGACTAGCGATTCACTTC
TRBJ2-1 - - TRBV5-8 CASSLPGGTSNNEQFF TGTGCCAGCAGCTTGCCCGGCGGGACTTCAAACAATGAGCAGTTCTTC
TRBJ2-1 TRBD2 - TRBV27 CASSFLGGRNYNEQFF TGTGCCAGCAGTTTCCTCGGCGGGAGGAACTACAATGAGCAGTTCTTC
TRBJ1-1 TRBD1 - TRBV5-1 CASSFEPSLPGGFFTEAFF TGCGCCAGCAGCTTTGAGCCTTCGTTGCCAGGGGGCTTCTTCACTGAAGCTTTCTTT
TRBJ1-5 - few TRBV7-9 CASSLISGQPQHF TGTGCCAGCAGCTTAATCTCCGGTCAGCCCCAGCATTTT
TRBJ2-7 - - TRBV14 CASSQHQGKSSYEQYF TGTGCCAGCAGCCAACATCAGGGAAAAAGCTCCTACGAGCAGTACTTC
TRBJ1-2 - - TRBV9 CASSVAGSGRYGYTF TGTGCCAGCAGCGTAGCTGGTTCGGGGCGGTATGGCTACACCTTC
TRBJ1-1 - - TRBV29-1 CSAGNIEAFF TGCAGCGCCGGAAACATTGAAGCTTTCTTT
TRBJ1-1 - few TRBV7-2 CASRATGNTEAFF TGTGCCAGCAGAGCCACAGGTAACACTGAAGCTTTCTTT
TRBJ2-2 TRBD2 - TRBV30 CAWSLTSPATGELFF TGTGCCTGGAGTTTGACTAGCCCGGCCACCGGGGAGCTGTTTTTT
TRBJ2-1 - - TRBV2 CAITGLQRSTYNEQFF TGTGCCATTACAGGACTACAGCGCTCCACCTACAATGAGCAGTTCTTC
TRBJ2-7 - - TRBV5-5 CASSLSFEQYF TGTGCCAGCAGCTTGTCGTTCGAGCAGTACTTC
TRBJ2-1 TRBD2 - TRBV9 CASSLSGSSYNEQFF TGTGCCAGCAGCCTAAGCGGGAGCTCCTACAATGAGCAGTTCTTC
TRBJ1-2 - - TRBV30 CAWSVDLGAKNGYTF TGTGCCTGGAGTGTAGATTTGGGGGCAAAAAACGGCTACACCTTC
TRBJ2-1 TRBD1 - TRBV9 CASSVAGQGYNEQFF TGTGCCAGCAGCGTAGCGGGACAGGGGTACAATGAGCAGTTCTTC
TRBJ1-5 - - TRBV4-3 CASSQDRSIRGNQPQHF TGCGCCAGCAGCCAAGACCGGTCGATTCGAGGCAATCAGCCCCAGCATTTT
TRBJ1-2 - - TRBV6-5 CASRFGQNYGYTF TGTGCCAGCAGATTCGGACAGAACTATGGCTACACCTTC
TRBJ2-7 TRBD1 few TRBV9 CASSDETGHGNEQYF TGTGCCAGCAGCGATGAGACAGGGCATGGCAACGAGCAGTACTTC
TRBJ2-2 TRBD2 - TRBV27 CASKGAGVGNTGELFF TGTGCCAGCAAGGGAGCGGGAGTGGGAAACACCGGGGAGCTGTTTTTT